The rows below give T cell receptor beta chains drawn from one sample of a study of sequential checkpoint blockade in melanoma. The repertoire was sequenced with immunoSEQ multiplex PCR; TCRdb's copy has only in-frame clones and lacks some. The repertoire holds roughly 4,500 clones, with approximately 22% as singletons. Sequencing used tumor tissue (inferred from file names), obtained from a patient given nivolumab and ipilimumab in sequence. The receptors originated from a human donor with melanoma. Each CDR3 is given with its conserved first and last residue. D genes are given only for firm matches. Size is omitted from some rows. Given values are once, few, many or a class for expanded clones.

clone_size	j_call	d_call	v_call	cdr3_aa	cdr3_nt
.	TRBJ2-7	TRBD2	TRBV30	CAWSVIGLAGSEQYF	TGTGCCTGGAGTGTAATAGGGCTAGCGGGATCGGAACAGTACTTC
.	TRBJ1-1	.	TRBV5-1	CASSNNRVGPEAFF	TGCGCCAGCAGCAATAACAGGGTCGGCCCTGAAGCTTTCTTT
few	TRBJ2-7	.	TRBV6-8	CASSYDSFRGYEQYF	TGTGCCAGCAGTTACGATTCGTTTCGGGGCTACGAGCAGTACTTC
.	TRBJ1-1	.	TRBV19	CATSSLVSTEAFF	TGTGCCACCTCCAGCCTGGTATCAACTGAAGCTTTCTTT
few	TRBJ2-2	TRBD1	TRBV18	CASSPSKQGGNTGELFF	TGTGCCAGCTCACCCTCTAAACAGGGGGGGAACACCGGGGAGCTGTTTTTT
.	TRBJ2-1	.	TRBV11-3	CASKLAPSYNEQFF	TGTGCCAGCAAACTAGCCCCATCGTACAATGAGCAGTTCTTC
many	TRBJ1-2	TRBD1	TRBV9	CASSATGQGISGYTF	TGTGCCAGCAGCGCGACGGGACAGGGGATCTCGGGCTACACCTTC
few	TRBJ1-6	.	TRBV9	CASSVGAGNSPLHF	TGTGCCAGCAGCGTAGGGGCGGGGAATTCACCCCTCCACTTT
medium-sized	TRBJ1-2	.	TRBV11-3	CASSLGVGDTDYGYTF	TGTGCCAGCAGCTTGGGCGTTGGAGATACCGACTATGGCTACACCTTC
.	TRBJ2-1	.	TRBV4-1	CASSQGGPPYNEQFF	TGCGCCAGCAGCCAAGGGGGACCGCCGTACAATGAGCAGTTCTTC
many	TRBJ1-6	.	TRBV11-3	CASSLAGGTDSPLHF	TGTGCCAGCAGCTTGGCTGGTGGGACTGATTCACCCCTCCACTTT
few	TRBJ2-3	.	TRBV23-1	CASSQSIGISTDTQYF	TGCGCCAGCAGTCAATCGATCGGGATAAGCACAGATACGCAGTATTTT
.	TRBJ1-2	TRBD1	TRBV9	CASGGSGTDYGYTF	TGTGCCAGCGGGGGATCCGGGACAGACTATGGCTACACCTTC
.	TRBJ2-7	.	TRBV11-3	CASSLYPSPIDYEQYF	TGTGCCAGCAGCTTATATCCATCCCCGATCGACTACGAGCAGTACTTC
few	TRBJ2-3	.	TRBV9	CASERGGRGTDTQYF	TGTGCCAGCGAAAGGGGGGGCCGAGGCACAGATACGCAGTATTTT